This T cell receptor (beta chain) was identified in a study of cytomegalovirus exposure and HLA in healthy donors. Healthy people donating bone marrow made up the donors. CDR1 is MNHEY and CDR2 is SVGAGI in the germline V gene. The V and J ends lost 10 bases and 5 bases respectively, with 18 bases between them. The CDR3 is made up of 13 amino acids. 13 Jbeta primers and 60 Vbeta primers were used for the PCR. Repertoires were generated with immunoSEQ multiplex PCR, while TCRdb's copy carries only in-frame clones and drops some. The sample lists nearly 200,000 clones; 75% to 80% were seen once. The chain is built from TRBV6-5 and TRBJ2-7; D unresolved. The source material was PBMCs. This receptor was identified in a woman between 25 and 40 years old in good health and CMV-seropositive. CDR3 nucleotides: TGTGCCACCTCATTCAGCAGGAAAAACGAGCAGTACTTC. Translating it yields CATSFSRKNEQYF.